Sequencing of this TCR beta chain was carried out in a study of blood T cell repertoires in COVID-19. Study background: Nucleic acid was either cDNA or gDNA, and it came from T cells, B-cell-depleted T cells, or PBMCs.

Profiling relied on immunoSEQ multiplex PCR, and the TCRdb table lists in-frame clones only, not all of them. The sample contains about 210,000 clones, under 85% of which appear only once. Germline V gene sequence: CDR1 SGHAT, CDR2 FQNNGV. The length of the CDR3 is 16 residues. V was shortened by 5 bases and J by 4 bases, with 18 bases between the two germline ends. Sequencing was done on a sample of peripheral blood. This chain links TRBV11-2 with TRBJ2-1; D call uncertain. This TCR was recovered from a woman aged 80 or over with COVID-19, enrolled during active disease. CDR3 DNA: TGTGCCAGCAGCAAAGCCAACAGCCGTTTATACAATGAGCAGTTCTTC. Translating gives CASSKANSRLYNEQFF.